Listed here are 3 T cell receptor beta chains from one sample, sequenced in a study of T-cell reconstitution after alpha-beta-depleted transplantation in children. During its preparation, the TCRbeta library received unique molecular identifiers. TCRdb ran MiXCR on the PCR reads and lists one entry per CDR3 protein. This sample yields about 360,000 distinct CDR3 sequences, of which about an eighth are seen a single time; 4.3% belongs to the top ten. Sequenced here: PBMCs, sampled from the stem cell graft. The source of these receptors is a human donor who donated a stem cell graft to a child with Fanconi anemia.

There are many counts of this clonotype. The chain couples TRBV29-1 to TRBJ2-5; D ambiguous. The CDR3 has 14 amino acids. CDR1 and CDR2 from the germline V gene are SQVTM and ANQGSEA. V lost 1 base and J 1 base, leaving 10 bases between the germline ends. CDR3 in amino acids: CSVEGGHLQETQYF. DNA of the CDR3: TGCAGCGTTGAAGGTGGCCATCTCCAAGAGACCCAGTACTTC.

V and J are TRBV24-1 and TRBJ2-3; 8 positions match TRBD2. V trimming: 0 bases; J trimming: 1 base; junction bases outside the gene matches: 2. The CDR3 has 16 residues. Germline V gene lookup returns CDR1 KGHDR and CDR2 SFDVKD. The CDR3 coding sequence is TGTGCCACCAGTGATTTGCGGCGGGGGGGCACAGATACGCAGTATTTT. This gives the protein CATSDLRRGGTDTQYF.

J is TRBJ2-5 and V is TRBV5-4, with no clear D. V lost 6 bases, J lost 2 bases, and 11 bases lay in between. Germline CDR1 and CDR2: SGHNT and YYREEE (reference sequence). The CDR3 covers 13 residues. The CDR3: CASKSVFQETQYF. The CDR3 DNA is TGTGCCAGCAAATCAGTTTTTCAAGAGACCCAGTACTTC.